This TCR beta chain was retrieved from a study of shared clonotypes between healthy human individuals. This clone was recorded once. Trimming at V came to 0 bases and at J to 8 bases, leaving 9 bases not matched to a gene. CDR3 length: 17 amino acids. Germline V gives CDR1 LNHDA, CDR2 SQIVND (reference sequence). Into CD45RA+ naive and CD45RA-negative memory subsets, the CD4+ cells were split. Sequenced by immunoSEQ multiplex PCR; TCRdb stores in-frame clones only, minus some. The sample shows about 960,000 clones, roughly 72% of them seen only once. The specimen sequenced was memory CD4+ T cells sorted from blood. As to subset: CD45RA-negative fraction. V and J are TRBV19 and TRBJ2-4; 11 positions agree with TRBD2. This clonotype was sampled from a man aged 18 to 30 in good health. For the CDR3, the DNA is TGTGCCAGTAGTATAGATCAGCCACTAGCGGGAGTGGACATTCAGTACTTC. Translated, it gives CASSIDQPLAGVDIQYF.